These 25 T cell receptor beta chains originate from one sample sequenced in a study of technical replicates of blood from a handful of donors. Generated by immunoSEQ multiplex PCR, the TCRdb table keeps only in-frame clones and is missing some. Among approximately 12,000 clones listed, 79% were seen once. The specimen was PBMCs. The origin of the receptors is a human donor in good health.

The chain has TRBV6-5 and TRBJ2-7; 10 bases match TRBD2. Germline trimming cut 9 bases from V and 0 bases from J; bases unmatched to any gene: 5. CDR1 and CDR2 from the germline V gene are MNHEY and SVGAGI. This CDR3 contains 14 residues. CDR3 nucleotide sequence: TGTGCCAGTAAGGCTAGCGGGGGCTCCTACGAGCAGTACTTC. Protein product: CASKASGGSYEQYF.

This sequence joins TRBV7-2 and TRBJ1-2; 9 bases map to TRBD1. The germline gives CDR1 SGHTA, CDR2 FQGNSA. The junction had 10 bases not matched to a gene; V was cut back by 1 base and J by 1 base. The CDR3 length is 18 residues. The CDR3 protein is CASSLVGKRTGDNYGYTF. DNA for the CDR3: TGTGCCAGCAGCTTAGTCGGCAAACGGACAGGGGATAACTATGGCTACACCTTC.

This chain uses TRBV5-1 with TRBJ2-7, with TRBD1 matching 7 bases. CDR3 size: 14 residues. The V segment lost 0 bases and the J segment 5 bases; nucleotides outside the gene matches: 5. CDR1 is SGHRS and CDR2 is YFSETQ in the germline V gene. The CDR3 bases are TGCGCCAGCAGCTTGGGTACGACAGGGAACGAGCAGTACTTC. This encodes CASSLGTTGNEQYF.

The CDR3 sequence: CASSMGLAGVYNEQFF. In DNA, the CDR3 is TGTGCCAGTAGTATGGGGCTAGCGGGCGTCTACAATGAGCAGTTCTTC. The rearrangement uses TRBV19 and TRBJ2-1; 8 bases fit TRBD2. The germline V gene has CDR1 LNHDA and CDR2 SQIVND (reference sequence). The CDR3 consists of 16 residues. V lost 3 bases, J lost 3 bases, and 7 bases stayed unmatched.

The chain combines TRBV30 with TRBJ2-1, with a weak D call TRBD2 (6 bases). In germline, CDR1 is GTSNPN, CDR2 SVGIG (reference sequence). V gave up 0 bases and J gave up 2 bases, with 17 bases separating them. The CDR3 is 17 amino acids. The CDR3 bases are TGTGCCTGGAGTGTATCAGGCTTAGGAGGGGCCTACAATGAGCAGTTCTTC. Amino acids: CAWSVSGLGGAYNEQFF.

V is TRBV29-1 and J is TRBJ1-1; D is uncertain. The V end was cut by 5 bases, the J end by 3 bases, with 10 bases between. Germline V gene data show CDR1 as SQVTM and CDR2 as ANQGSEA. This CDR3 spans 12 amino acids. The chain's CDR3 is CSVSRSDTEAFF. CDR3 coding DNA: TGCAGCGTTAGTCGGTCGGACACTGAAGCTTTCTTT. Looking up the rest from reference TRBV29-1 and TRBJ1-1 gives the full variable domain: SAVISQKPSRDICQRGTSLTIQCQVDSQVTMMFWYRQQPGQSLTLIATANQGSEATYESGFVIDKFPISRPNLTFSTLTVSNMSPEDSSIYLCSVSRSDTEAFFGQGTRLTVV.

The chain employs TRBV28 and TRBJ2-3, with TRBD2 matching over 15 bases. With 6 bases clipped from V and 3 bases from J, the junction kept 13 bases outside the gene matches. The CDR3 consists of 19 residues. Germline CDR1 reads MDHEN; CDR2 reads SYDVKM. The CDR3 DNA reads TGTGCCAGCAGCCCGGCCGGACTAGCGGGAGGGCCCCTAACAGATACGCAGTATTTT. Translating gives CASSPAGLAGGPLTDTQYF.

The V gene is TRBV11-3, the J gene TRBJ2-1, with TRBD2 matching over 10 bases. V trimming: 1 base; J trimming: 6 bases; junction bases outside the gene matches: 6. The CDR3 has 16 residues. Per the germline V gene, CDR1 is SGHNT and CDR2 is YENEEA. The CDR3 region has the DNA TGTGCCAGCAGCTTAGGGACTAGCGGTATATTCAATGAGCAGTTCTTC. Its protein is CASSLGTSGIFNEQFF.

This clone has only one observation. The chain has TRBV6-1 and TRBJ2-1; 8 bases align to TRBD1. The germline gives CDR1 MNHNS, CDR2 SASEGT. The CDR3 totals 13 residues. The CDR3 sequence is CAGTRTGPDEQFF. The DNA of the CDR3 is TGTGCAGGGACAAGGACAGGGCCGGATGAGCAGTTCTTC.

This chain connects TRBV29-1 to TRBJ1-5; 10 nucleotides align to TRBD1. Germline trimming cut 5 bases from V and 4 bases from J; bases unmatched to any gene: 2. CDR3 length equals 13 residues. Germline lookup yields CDR1 SQVTM and CDR2 ANQGSEA. CDR3 in amino acids: CSVRGQGNQPQHF. The CDR3 coding sequence is TGCAGCGTTAGGGGACAGGGGAATCAGCCCCAGCATTTT.

This chain uses TRBV7-3 with TRBJ1-5; TRBD1 matches 8 bases. This CDR3 is built from 17 residues. Per the germline V gene, CDR1 is SGHTA and CDR2 is FQGTGA. The J segment lost 0 bases and the V segment lost 4 bases, leaving 8 bases of the junction unmatched. CDR3 in amino acids: CASSSDRDGYSNQPQHF. The CDR3 DNA reads TGTGCCAGCAGCTCGGACAGGGATGGATATAGCAATCAGCCCCAGCATTTT.

V is TRBV27 and J is TRBJ1-5, with D possibly being TRBD1 (5 bases). Trimming took off 1 base at V and 4 bases at J, with 14 bases between the two ends. Germline loops: CDR1 MNHEY, CDR2 SMNVEV (reference sequence). The CDR3 has 16 residues. The DNA of the CDR3 is TGTGCCAGCAGTTTATTCGGGGGGGGTATGAATCAGCCCCAGCATTTT. It specifies CASSLFGGGMNQPQHF.

This chain joins TRBV10-1 and TRBJ2-7, with 9 positions matching TRBD2. The CDR3 has 13 amino acids. Trimming cost V 4 bases and J 3 bases; bases outside gene matches: 1. CDR1 WNHNN and CDR2 SYGVQD come from the germline V gene (reference sequence). The CDR3 DNA reads as TGCGCCAGCAGTGCAGCGGGAGGCTACGAGCAGTACTTC. This gives the protein CASSAAGGYEQYF.

The CDR3 nucleotides are TGTGCCAGTAGCCACCGGGTTGAGGGTTTGTACGAGCAGTACTTC. Translating gives CASSHRVEGLYEQYF. This chain links TRBV19 with TRBJ2-7, with TRBD2 as a possible D gene (5 bases). CDR3 length: 15 amino acids. Germline CDR1 LNHDA, CDR2 SQIVND (reference sequence). Trimming took off 6 bases at V and 4 bases at J, with 19 bases between the two ends.

The chain couples TRBV5-1 to TRBJ2-7, with 8 bases fitting TRBD2. V shed 0 bases and J 6 bases; nucleotides not matched to a gene: 5. The CDR3 runs 14 residues. CDR1 and CDR2 (germline): SGHRS, YFSETQ. CDR3 loop: CASSLVAGWGEQYF. CDR3 bases: TGCGCCAGCAGCTTGGTAGCGGGATGGGGCGAGCAGTACTTC.

The rearrangement uses TRBV2 and TRBJ1-1; TRBD1 might be the D (5 bases). The CDR3 contains 12 residues. From germline, CDR1 is SNHLY and CDR2 FYNNEI. V was shortened by 7 bases and J by 5 bases, with 11 bases between the two germline ends. The CDR3 here is CASTLGVTEAFF. The CDR3, as DNA: TGTGCCAGCACTCTAGGGGTAACTGAAGCTTTCTTT.

This chain uses TRBV5-4 with TRBJ2-2; weak D call: TRBD2 (6 bases). V lost 7 bases and J lost 1, with 23 bases in between. Per germline, CDR1 SGHNT and CDR2 YYREEE (reference sequence). This CDR3 region has 18 residues. CDR3: CASSAGGNSGMNTGELFF. CDR3 nucleotides: TGTGCCAGCTCCGCTGGGGGGAATAGCGGAATGAACACCGGGGAGCTGTTTTTT.

This sequence joins TRBV6-5 and TRBJ2-2, with a possible D match to TRBD1 (6 bases). The CDR3 extends over 16 amino acids. CDR1 MNHEY and CDR2 SVGAGI come from the germline V gene. Between the trimmed V and J ends, which lost 0 bases and 7 bases, there was a span of 15 bases. DNA for the CDR3: TGTGCCAGCAGTTACTCGGGACACCCACAAGGCGGGGAGCTGTTTTTT. Translated: CASSYSGHPQGGELFF.

This clone was seen more than once but under ten times. The CDR3 protein is CASSLAPGENQPQHF. The CDR3, as DNA: TGTGCCAGCAGCTTAGCCCCAGGGGAGAATCAGCCCCAGCATTTT. V gene TRBV7-6 combines with J gene TRBJ1-5; D perhaps matches TRBD1 (6 bases). This CDR3 contains 15 residues. Per the germline V gene, CDR1 is SGHVS and CDR2 is FNYEAQ. V lost 0 bases to trimming and J lost 4 bases, with 10 bases between them.

This chain joins TRBV19 and TRBJ2-7; 7 nucleotides align to TRBD2. V trimming: 5 bases; J trimming: 1 base; junction bases outside the gene matches: 5. CDR1 LNHDA and CDR2 SQIVND come from the germline V gene (reference sequence). The CDR3 is 14 residues long. CDR3 sequence: CASSPQRDSYEQYF. The CDR3 DNA follows: TGTGCCAGTAGTCCCCAGCGGGATTCCTACGAGCAGTACTTC.

The rearrangement uses TRBV5-1 and TRBJ2-1; 10 positions agree with TRBD2. Germline V gene sequence: CDR1 SGHRS, CDR2 YFSETQ. CDR3 size: 14 residues. The J segment lost 8 bases and the V segment lost 8 bases, leaving 10 bases of the junction unmatched. CDR3 amino acids: CASSGTSVMYEQFF. CDR3 sequence (DNA): TGCGCCAGTTCCGGGACTAGCGTCATGTATGAGCAGTTCTTC.

CDR3 sequence: CASSLEASGRYEQYF. For the CDR3, the DNA is TGTGCCAGCAGCTTGGAAGCTAGCGGGAGATACGAGCAGTACTTC. This rearrangement joins TRBV5-4 to TRBJ2-7; 10 bases agree with TRBD2. Unmatched junction bases numbered 4, after V lost 0 bases and J lost 4 bases. Germline V gene data show CDR1 as SGHNT and CDR2 as YYREEE (reference sequence). This CDR3 region has 15 residues.

This clone was seen a handful of times. The chain uses TRBV10-1 and TRBJ2-1; 11 nucleotides align to TRBD2. Germline assignment: CDR1 WNHNN and CDR2 SYGVQD (reference sequence). The V segment lost 5 bases and the J segment 5 bases; nucleotides outside the gene matches: 5. This CDR3 is 15 amino acids long. The DNA of the CDR3 is TGCGCCAGCAGTCCCGGGACTAGCGGAAACAATGAGCAGTTCTTC. It codes for CASSPGTSGNNEQFF.

In this sample, this clone turned up a few times. This chain joins TRBV6-1 and TRBJ1-4, with 9 bases that match TRBD1. The V and J ends lost 3 bases and 5 bases, in that order; junction bases with no gene match: 7. CDR1 MNHNS and CDR2 SASEGT come from the germline V gene. This CDR3 contains 16 residues. The CDR3 reads CASSEATGTGNEKLFF. The DNA of the CDR3 is TGTGCCAGCAGTGAGGCTACCGGGACAGGGAATGAAAAACTGTTTTTT.

The V gene is TRBV6-4, the J gene TRBJ2-7, with 9 nucleotides matching TRBD1. CDR1 MRHNA and CDR2 SNTAGT come from the germline V gene. V shed 5 bases and J 3 bases; nucleotides not matched to a gene: 5. CDR3 length equals 14 residues. In DNA, the CDR3 is TGTGCCAGCAGTACCGGACAGGGGAGCTACGAGCAGTACTTC. Its translation: CASSTGQGSYEQYF.